This T cell receptor beta chain was sequenced during a study of blood T cell repertoires in COVID-19. Sequenced by immunoSEQ multiplex PCR; TCRdb stores in-frame clones only, minus some. The sample yields around 300,000 clones, around 89% seen once. Germline CDR1 KGHSH, CDR2 LQKENI. The CDR3 extends over 15 amino acids. V was pared by 2 bases and J by 2 bases, with 12 bases between. The study drew participants aged 18 to 89 years from some 25 US areas. Cohort placement rested on clinical history that participants reported themselves. This clonotype originated in a woman younger than 35 with acute COVID-19. The chain combines TRBV18 with TRBJ1-2; D perhaps matches TRBD1 (5 bases). Source material: PBMCs or T cells enriched from blood (not recorded which). The CDR3 is CASSPGADTNYGYTF. CDR3 coding DNA: TGTGCCAGCTCACCAGGGGCAGACACAAACTATGGCTACACCTTC. Together with reference TRBV18 and TRBJ1-2, the CDR3 gives the full variable domain: NAGVMQNPRHLVRRRGQEARLRCSPMKGHSHVYWYRQLPEEGLKFMVYLQKENIIDESGMPKERFSAEFPKEGPSILRIQQVVRGDSAAYFCASSPGADTNYGYTFGSGTRLTVV.